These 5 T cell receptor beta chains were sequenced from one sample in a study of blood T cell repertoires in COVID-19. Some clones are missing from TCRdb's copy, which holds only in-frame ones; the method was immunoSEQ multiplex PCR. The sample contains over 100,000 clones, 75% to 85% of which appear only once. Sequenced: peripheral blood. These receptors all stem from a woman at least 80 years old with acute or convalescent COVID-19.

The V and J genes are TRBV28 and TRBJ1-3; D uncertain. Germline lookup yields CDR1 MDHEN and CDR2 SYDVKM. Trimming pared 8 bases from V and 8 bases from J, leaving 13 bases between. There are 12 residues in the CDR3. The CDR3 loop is CASLGRSDTIYF. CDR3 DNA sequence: TGTGCCAGCCTTGGGCGTTCGGACACCATATATTTT. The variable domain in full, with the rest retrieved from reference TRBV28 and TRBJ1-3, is DVKVTQSSRYLVKRTGEKVFLECVQDMDHENMFWYRQDPGLGLRLIYFSYDVKMKEKGDIPEGYSVSREKKERFSLILESASTNQTSMYLCASLGRSDTIYFGEGSWLTVV.

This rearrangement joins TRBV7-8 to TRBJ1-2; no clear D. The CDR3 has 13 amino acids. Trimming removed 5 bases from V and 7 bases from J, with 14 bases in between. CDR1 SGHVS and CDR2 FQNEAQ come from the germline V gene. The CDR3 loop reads CASSPGSRGGYTF. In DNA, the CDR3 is TGTGCCAGCAGCCCGGGAAGCCGTGGTGGCTACACCTTC.

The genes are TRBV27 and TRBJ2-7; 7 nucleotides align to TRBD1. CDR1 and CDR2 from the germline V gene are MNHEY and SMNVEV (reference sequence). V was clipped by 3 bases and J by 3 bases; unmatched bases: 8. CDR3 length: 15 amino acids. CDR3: CASSFRQGVGYEQYF. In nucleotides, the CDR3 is TGTGCCAGCAGTTTCCGGCAGGGGGTGGGCTACGAGCAGTACTTC.

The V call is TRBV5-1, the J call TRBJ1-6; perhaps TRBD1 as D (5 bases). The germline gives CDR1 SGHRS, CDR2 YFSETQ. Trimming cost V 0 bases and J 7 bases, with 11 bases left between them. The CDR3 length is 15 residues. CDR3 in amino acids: CASSLEPGGNSPLHF. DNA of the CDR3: TGCGCCAGCAGCTTGGAGCCGGGGGGGAATTCACCCCTCCACTTT.

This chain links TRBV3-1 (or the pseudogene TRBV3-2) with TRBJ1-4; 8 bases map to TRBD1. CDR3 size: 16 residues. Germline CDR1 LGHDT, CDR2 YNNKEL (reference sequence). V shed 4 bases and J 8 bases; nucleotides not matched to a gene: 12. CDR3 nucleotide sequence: TGTGCCAGCAGCCCCGGGACAGGCCAGTTCGTAGAAAAACTGTTTTTT. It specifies CASSPGTGQFVEKLFF.